The subject of this entry is one T cell receptor (beta chain). The antigen is undetermined. The PCR contained 60 Vbeta and 13 Jbeta primers. Data came from immunoSEQ multiplex PCR; TCRdb stores just in-frame clones and leaves some out. The sample gives over 200,000 clones, about 89% of which show up once; approximately 1% is in the top ten. From germline, CDR1 is SGDLS and CDR2 YYNGEE. CDR3 length: 14 amino acids. V lost 4 bases to trimming and J lost 2 bases, with 11 bases between them. While unrecorded immune exposures were likely, the donors were nominally healthy when sampled. The sample originates from a study of cytomegalovirus exposure and HLA in healthy donors. General study points: HLA alleles showed associations with approximately 15,000 TCR beta sequences in a later analysis, at a 0.05 false discovery rate. The study labeled under 200 TCR beta chains cytomegalovirus-associated.

The V call is TRBV9, the J call TRBJ2-3; weak D call: TRBD2 (6 bases). The receptor's source is a woman in her late teens or twenties in good health and CMV-seronegative. The sequenced material came from PBMCs. Written as DNA, the CDR3 is TGTGCCAGCAGCAAACTAGCCTCCACAGATACGCAGTATTTT. Protein: CASSKLASTDTQYF.